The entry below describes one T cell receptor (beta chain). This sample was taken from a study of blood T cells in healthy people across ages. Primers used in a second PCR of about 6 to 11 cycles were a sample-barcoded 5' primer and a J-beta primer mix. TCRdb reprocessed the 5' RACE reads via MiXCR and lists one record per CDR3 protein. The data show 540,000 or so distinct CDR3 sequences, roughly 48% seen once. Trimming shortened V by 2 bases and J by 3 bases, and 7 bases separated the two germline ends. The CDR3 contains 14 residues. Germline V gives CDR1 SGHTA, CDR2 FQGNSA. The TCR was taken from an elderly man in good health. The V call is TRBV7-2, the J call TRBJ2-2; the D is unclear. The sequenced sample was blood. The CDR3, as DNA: TGTGCCAGCAGCTTAAGGTGGGACACCGGGGAGCTGTTTTTT. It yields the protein CASSLRWDTGELFF.